A selection of T cell receptor beta chains follows, all from one sample in a study of response to subunit inactivated influenza vaccine. MiXCR, applied by TCRdb to the RT-PCR reads, yields one record per CDR3 protein. The sample has approximately 530,000 distinct CDR3 sequences; 10% to 15% are singletons. Sample: PBMCs from blood, taken more than 35 days after vaccination. Receptors originate from a man between 50 and 59 years old who received an inactivated influenza vaccine. Both conserved end residues are part of each CDR3. The order of the fields is CDR3 protein, V gene, J gene, CDR3 length, clone size. Size is stated for part of the rows, as once, few or many counts, or as a class when the clone is expanded.

cdr3_aa: CSVEARAGYNEQFF; v_call: TRBV29-1; j_call: TRBJ2-1; cdr3_length: 14; clone_size: .
cdr3_aa: CRAKGQGYEQYF; v_call: TRBV20-1; j_call: TRBJ2-7; cdr3_length: 12; clone_size: .
cdr3_aa: CASSPAWTGSEKLFF; v_call: TRBV6-1; j_call: TRBJ1-4; cdr3_length: 15; clone_size: many
cdr3_aa: CSVVGGFTEAFF; v_call: TRBV29-1; j_call: TRBJ1-1; cdr3_length: 12; clone_size: .
cdr3_aa: CASSLGGGQTQYF; v_call: TRBV12-3/TRBV12-4; j_call: TRBJ2-5; cdr3_length: 13; clone_size: many
cdr3_aa: CASSQYSPASGGVDEQFF; v_call: TRBV3-1; j_call: TRBJ2-1; cdr3_length: 18; clone_size: .
cdr3_aa: CASSLGLAPAYEQYF; v_call: TRBV7-9; j_call: TRBJ2-7; cdr3_length: 15; clone_size: few
cdr3_aa: CASSSRERGFQETQYF; v_call: TRBV27; j_call: TRBJ2-5; cdr3_length: 16; clone_size: .
cdr3_aa: CASSPPGPNYEQYF; v_call: TRBV18; j_call: TRBJ2-7; cdr3_length: 14; clone_size: many
cdr3_aa: CSASSGLHNEQFF; v_call: TRBV20-1; j_call: TRBJ2-1; cdr3_length: 13; clone_size: .
cdr3_aa: CASSSQISSRAFF; v_call: TRBV7-2; j_call: TRBJ1-1; cdr3_length: 13; clone_size: many
cdr3_aa: CASQEGYNSPLHF; v_call: TRBV7-9; j_call: TRBJ1-6; cdr3_length: 13; clone_size: few
cdr3_aa: CASSLVQANTEAFF; v_call: TRBV12-3/TRBV12-4; j_call: TRBJ1-1; cdr3_length: 14; clone_size: .
cdr3_aa: CASSGLSGLAGDWNF; v_call: TRBV7-2; j_call: TRBJ2-4; cdr3_length: 15; clone_size: few
cdr3_aa: CASSLDGLGTGELFF; v_call: TRBV5-1; j_call: TRBJ2-2; cdr3_length: 15; clone_size: few
cdr3_aa: CSVLNRAPRGDIQYF; v_call: TRBV29-1; j_call: TRBJ2-4; cdr3_length: 15; clone_size: .
cdr3_aa: CASSSGQANYGYTF; v_call: TRBV7-9; j_call: TRBJ1-2; cdr3_length: 14; clone_size: few
cdr3_aa: CSAIEWQGNSPLHF; v_call: TRBV20-1; j_call: TRBJ1-6; cdr3_length: 14; clone_size: few
cdr3_aa: CASSEYGLAGKGNEQFF; v_call: TRBV25-1; j_call: TRBJ2-1; cdr3_length: 17; clone_size: .
cdr3_aa: CASSTTGGGGELFF; v_call: TRBV6-2/TRBV6-3; j_call: TRBJ2-2; cdr3_length: 14; clone_size: .
cdr3_aa: CSAGWGDYHNEQFF; v_call: TRBV29-1; j_call: TRBJ2-1; cdr3_length: 14; clone_size: .
cdr3_aa: CASRGSGSYEQYF; v_call: TRBV27; j_call: TRBJ2-7; cdr3_length: 13; clone_size: few
cdr3_aa: CASSLPPFKGGSYEQYF; v_call: TRBV5-6; j_call: TRBJ2-7; cdr3_length: 17; clone_size: .
cdr3_aa: CASSLANSQETQYF; v_call: TRBV7-2; j_call: TRBJ2-5; cdr3_length: 14; clone_size: once
cdr3_aa: CSAREGHQPQHF; v_call: TRBV20-1; j_call: TRBJ1-5; cdr3_length: 12; clone_size: few
cdr3_aa: CASSLETNRYEQYF; v_call: TRBV11-2; j_call: TRBJ2-7; cdr3_length: 14; clone_size: .
cdr3_aa: CASSVGTIQETQYF; v_call: TRBV9; j_call: TRBJ2-5; cdr3_length: 14; clone_size: many
cdr3_aa: CASSPARGNQPQHF; v_call: TRBV18; j_call: TRBJ1-5; cdr3_length: 14; clone_size: many
cdr3_aa: CASKGSNQPQHF; v_call: TRBV12-3/TRBV12-4; j_call: TRBJ1-5; cdr3_length: 12; clone_size: many
cdr3_aa: CASSLVLRRRGPPQFF; v_call: TRBV7-6; j_call: TRBJ2-1; cdr3_length: 16; clone_size: few
cdr3_aa: CSARAGGNANYEQYF; v_call: TRBV20-1; j_call: TRBJ2-7; cdr3_length: 15; clone_size: few
cdr3_aa: CASSWPGKGGTGAYEQYF; v_call: TRBV12-3/TRBV12-4; j_call: TRBJ2-7; cdr3_length: 18; clone_size: .
cdr3_aa: CSVARIGRHNEQFF; v_call: TRBV29-1; j_call: TRBJ2-1; cdr3_length: 14; clone_size: few
cdr3_aa: CSVEGTENSYNEQFF; v_call: TRBV29-1; j_call: TRBJ2-1; cdr3_length: 15; clone_size: .
cdr3_aa: CSVRQGSTYEQYF; v_call: TRBV29-1; j_call: TRBJ2-7; cdr3_length: 13; clone_size: few
cdr3_aa: CASSPTSVLTDTQYF; v_call: TRBV4-3; j_call: TRBJ2-3; cdr3_length: 15; clone_size: few
cdr3_aa: CASSSYPTGGGNYGYTF; v_call: TRBV5-6; j_call: TRBJ1-2; cdr3_length: 17; clone_size: few
cdr3_aa: CASSPIGGDPYEQYF; v_call: TRBV5-5; j_call: TRBJ2-7; cdr3_length: 15; clone_size: few
cdr3_aa: CAWSWGGGDNQPQHF; v_call: TRBV30; j_call: TRBJ1-5; cdr3_length: 15; clone_size: .
cdr3_aa: CASTKLAGVPYEQYF; v_call: TRBV7-2; j_call: TRBJ2-7; cdr3_length: 15; clone_size: few
cdr3_aa: CASSEFLDLSYEQYF; v_call: TRBV6-1; j_call: TRBJ2-7; cdr3_length: 15; clone_size: few
cdr3_aa: CAISESKGLAGDRYNEQFF; v_call: TRBV10-3; j_call: TRBJ2-1; cdr3_length: 19; clone_size: many
cdr3_aa: CSARNSGKVYEQYF; v_call: TRBV20-1; j_call: TRBJ2-7; cdr3_length: 14; clone_size: .
cdr3_aa: CTTLRKDTQYF; v_call: TRBV29-1; j_call: TRBJ2-3; cdr3_length: 11; clone_size: .
cdr3_aa: CASSPGRDQPQHF; v_call: TRBV7-7; j_call: TRBJ1-5; cdr3_length: 13; clone_size: many
cdr3_aa: CASSVGSGGTQPQHF; v_call: TRBV9; j_call: TRBJ1-5; cdr3_length: 15; clone_size: few
cdr3_aa: CASSRTGSANYGYTF; v_call: TRBV12-3/TRBV12-4; j_call: TRBJ1-2; cdr3_length: 15; clone_size: .
cdr3_aa: CAGYQETQYF; v_call: TRBV30; j_call: TRBJ2-5; cdr3_length: 10; clone_size: .
cdr3_aa: CSARDRSRGTLPGYTF; v_call: TRBV20-1; j_call: TRBJ1-2; cdr3_length: 16; clone_size: .
cdr3_aa: CASSPGTGGLYGYTF; v_call: TRBV28; j_call: TRBJ1-2; cdr3_length: 15; clone_size: .
cdr3_aa: CASSPKSATNEKLFF; v_call: TRBV4-3; j_call: TRBJ1-4; cdr3_length: 15; clone_size: many
cdr3_aa: CSARTGTGAYNEQFF; v_call: TRBV20-1; j_call: TRBJ2-1; cdr3_length: 15; clone_size: few
cdr3_aa: CASSPRYPSAAKNIQYF; v_call: TRBV7-4; j_call: TRBJ2-4; cdr3_length: 17; clone_size: many
cdr3_aa: CASSTTAYNEQFF; v_call: TRBV7-9; j_call: TRBJ2-1; cdr3_length: 13; clone_size: many
cdr3_aa: CSARPYDRVGETQYF; v_call: TRBV20-1; j_call: TRBJ2-5; cdr3_length: 15; clone_size: few
cdr3_aa: CASILGGRTDTQYF; v_call: TRBV12-3/TRBV12-4; j_call: TRBJ2-3; cdr3_length: 14; clone_size: .
cdr3_aa: CAIRQGSGTDTQYF; v_call: TRBV10-3; j_call: TRBJ2-3; cdr3_length: 14; clone_size: many